This TCR beta chain was documented in a study of T cells in Graves' hyperthyroidism and ophthalmopathy. It was RNA transcripts that yielded the amplified TCR beta CDR3 regions. The HTBI primer set served for first-round RT-PCR of the TCR CDR3. In TCRdb, the multiplex PCR reads were re-called with MiXCR into one record per CDR3 protein. The sample consists of around 600,000 distinct CDR3 sequences, approximately 15% of them appearing once. In its sample, this clonotype was seen many times. Sequencing was done on a sample of blood. This TCR was sampled from a woman aged 18-29 years with Graves' ophthalmopathy.

CDR3: CSASRQGDTEAFF. In nucleotides, the CDR3 is TGCAGTGCTAGTCGGCAGGGAGACACTGAAGCTTTCTTT. This sequence joins TRBV20-1 and TRBJ1-1; a weak D match, TRBD1 (5 bases). This CDR3 spans 13 amino acids. Trimming removed 3 bases at V and 3 bases at J, with 11 bases between. Germline CDR1 DFQATT, CDR2 SNEGSKA (reference sequence).